One and the same sample provided the 18 T cell receptor beta chains below, sequenced in a study of T cells in Graves' hyperthyroidism and ophthalmopathy. Regions amplified from RNA transcripts were the TCR beta CDR3 regions. HTBI primers were employed in a first-round RT-PCR of the TCR CDR3. TCRdb re-derived calls from the multiplex PCR reads in MiXCR, one entry per CDR3 protein. The sample shows hundreds of thousands of distinct CDR3 sequences, approximately 14% of them seen only once. Source material: blood. The receptors come from a woman between 45 and 60 years old with Graves' ophthalmopathy.

This clonotype appeared a few times. This rearrangement joins TRBV20-1 to TRBJ2-1, with a weak D call TRBD1 (6 bases). This CDR3 has 15 residues. Per germline, CDR1 DFQATT and CDR2 SNEGSKA (reference sequence). Trimming shortened V by 0 bases and J by 7 bases, and 16 bases separated the two germline ends. CDR3 nucleotides: TGCAGTGCTAGAGATCGAGGGGGAGCGGTGAATGAGCAGTTCTTC. Translated, it gives CSARDRGGAVNEQFF.

This clonotype was observed at least ten times. The chain carries TRBV2 and TRBJ1-1, with D possibly being TRBD1 (5 bases). Deletions cut 3 bases from V and 0 bases from J, with 14 bases between. There are 16 residues in the CDR3. Per the germline V gene, CDR1 is SNHLY and CDR2 is FYNNEI. The DNA for the CDR3 is TGTGCCAGCAGTGAGCACCCCGGGGCGGTGAACACTGAAGCTTTCTTT. Translation: CASSEHPGAVNTEAFF.

This rearrangement joins TRBV29-1 to TRBJ2-3, with a possible D match to TRBD1 (6 bases). Germline-derived CDR1 and CDR2 are SQVTM and ANQGSEA. V was cut by 5 bases and J by 0 bases, with 15 bases left in between. CDR3 length equals 15 residues. CDR3 sequence reads: CSVRTGTTSTDTQYF. Here the CDR3 DNA reads TGCAGCGTTCGTACCGGGACAACTAGCACAGATACGCAGTATTTT.

This clonotype was picked up many times. The chain links TRBV12-3 or TRBV12-4 to TRBJ2-7; 7 positions agree with TRBD2. V shed 3 bases and J 5 bases; nucleotides not matched to a gene: 10. The CDR3 runs to 15 residues. The CDR3 DNA reads as TGTGCCAGCAGTTTGGCAGCGGGAATCCCCAACGAGCAGTACTTC. It yields the protein CASSLAAGIPNEQYF.

This clonotype was found many times. The J gene is TRBJ1-5, the V gene TRBV20-1; D remains unclear. Trimming pared 4 bases from V and 1 base from J, leaving 5 bases between. The CDR3 totals 12 residues. Germline values: CDR1 DFQATT, CDR2 SNEGSKA (reference sequence). CDR3 loop: CSAKGSNQPQHF. CDR3 nucleotides: TGCAGTGCTAAAGGGAGCAATCAGCCCCAGCATTTT.

This clonotype was recorded many times. The gene calls are TRBV29-1 and TRBJ2-7, with TRBD2 matching over 9 bases. Germline V gives CDR1 SQVTM, CDR2 ANQGSEA. CDR3 length equals 14 residues. Germline trimming cut 2 bases from V and 6 bases from J; bases unmatched to any gene: 8. The CDR3 loop is CSVEWVAGVSEQYF. The CDR3 bases are TGCAGCGTTGAATGGGTAGCGGGAGTCTCCGAGCAGTACTTC.

This clonotype was observed many times. V usage is TRBV27 and J usage is TRBJ2-7; 7 nucleotides match TRBD2. Germline V lookup: CDR1 MNHEY, CDR2 SMNVEV (reference sequence). V gave up 7 bases and J gave up 6 bases; unmatched junction bases: 15. This CDR3 contains 15 residues. The CDR3 region is CASTPTSAPPVEQYF. CDR3 bases: TGTGCCAGCACTCCCACTAGCGCCCCTCCTGTCGAGCAGTACTTC.

The chain is built from TRBV18 and TRBJ2-7; 9 nucleotides match TRBD1. The CDR3 totals 18 residues. Germline V gene data show CDR1 as KGHSH and CDR2 as LQKENI. Trimming cost V 3 bases and J 5 bases; bases outside gene matches: 17. CDR3 amino acids: CASSPISAPGQGFHEQYF. As DNA, the CDR3 is TGTGCCAGCTCACCTATCTCTGCTCCGGGACAGGGATTCCACGAGCAGTACTTC.

As regards this clonotype: Sequence at one end of the junction differs from germline and may be a read error. The chain has TRBV7-6 and TRBJ1-4; 8 positions match TRBD1. Per the germline V gene, CDR1 is SGHVS and CDR2 is FNYEAQ. CDR3 size: 17 residues. CDR3 nucleotide sequence: TGTGTCAGCAGCCCGAGGACAGGGCTCGCCGCTAATGAAAAACTGTTTTTT. Translated, it gives CVSSPRTGLAANEKLFF.

V and J are TRBV14 and TRBJ1-1; D possibly corresponds to TRBD1 (5 bases). CDR1 and CDR2 from the germline V gene are SGHDN and FVKESK. Trimming cost V 2 bases and J 8 bases, with 9 bases left between them. This CDR3 has 12 amino acids. CDR3 loop: CASSQNQGEAFF. DNA of the CDR3: TGTGCCAGCAGCCAAAATCAGGGAGAAGCTTTCTTT.

This clonotype was detected many times. V gene TRBV12-3 or TRBV12-4 combines with J gene TRBJ2-3; 13 bases line up with TRBD2. After removal of 5 bases from V and 5 bases from J, the junction contained 4 bases not matched to a gene. The CDR3 length is 15 residues. CDR3 region: CASSRTSGSVDTQYF. CDR3 coding DNA: TGTGCCAGCAGTAGGACTAGCGGGAGTGTAGATACGCAGTATTTT.

This clonotype was found many times. The rearrangement links TRBV7-4 to TRBJ1-5, with D possibly matching TRBD1 (6 bases). The CDR3 sequence is 16 residues long. V lost 1 base and J lost 5, with 15 bases in between. The germline gives CDR1 SGHVT, CDR2 SQSDAQ. The CDR3 here is CASSLVFGGLDQPQHF. CDR3 sequence (DNA): TGTGCCAGCAGCTTAGTATTCGGGGGGCTGGATCAGCCCCAGCATTTT.

This clonotype was counted many times. J is TRBJ1-1 and V is TRBV28, with 7 bases lining up with TRBD1. CDR3 length equals 16 residues. Trimming at V came to 5 bases and at J to 0 bases, leaving 9 bases not matched to a gene. The germline gives CDR1 MDHEN, CDR2 SYDVKM. CDR3 in amino acids: CASSKKTGLLNTEAFF. In DNA, the CDR3 is TGTGCCAGCAGTAAAAAGACAGGGCTCCTGAACACTGAAGCTTTCTTT.

Many counts were recorded for this clonotype. The chain uses TRBV4-1 and TRBJ1-2; no firm D call. The CDR3 length is 13 residues. V lost 3 bases, J lost 3 bases, and 8 bases lay in between. Germline values: CDR1 MGHRA, CDR2 YSYEKL. CDR3 loop: CASSHPADYGYTF. The CDR3 nucleotides read TGCGCCAGCAGCCACCCGGCCGACTATGGCTACACCTTC.

Ten or more counts support this clonotype. The rearrangement links TRBV5-1 to TRBJ2-1; TRBD2 matches 8 bases. Germline CDR1 SGHRS, CDR2 YFSETQ. The CDR3 is made up of 16 amino acids. Losses at the gene ends were 4 bases for V and 1 base for J; bases not matched to a gene: 7. CDR3 DNA sequence: TGCGCCAGCAGCCCCAGCGTAGCGGGATCCTACAATGAGCAGTTCTTC. It yields the protein CASSPSVAGSYNEQFF.

In its sample, this clonotype was seen many times. This CDR3 reads CASSLSGGGRQGKTQYF. The CDR3 region has the DNA TGTGCCAGCAGTTTAAGTGGGGGGGGCAGACAGGGGAAGACCCAGTACTTC. The chain uses TRBV12-3 or TRBV12-4 and TRBJ2-5; D is possibly TRBD1 (8 bases). Trimming pared 2 bases from V and 6 bases from J, leaving 22 bases between. The CDR3 contains 17 residues.

This clonotype was detected ten times or more. This chain links TRBV10-3 with TRBJ2-7; 9 bases are a match to TRBD1. The CDR3 contains 18 residues. Looked up from germline, CDR1 is ENHRY and CDR2 is SYGVKD. V lost 6 bases and J lost 2; bases outside the gene matches: 17. The CDR3 DNA reads as TGTGCCATCAGACCGGGACAGGGTCCCGGTCTCGTCCCCTACGAGCAGTACTTC. Protein sequence: CAIRPGQGPGLVPYEQYF.

A few counts support this clonotype. This chain joins TRBV29-1 and TRBJ2-7; 8 bases are a match to TRBD2. The V gene end was trimmed by 4 bases and the J gene end by 5 bases; junction bases not matched to a gene: 10. The CDR3 is 14 amino acids. Germline V gene lookup returns CDR1 SQVTM and CDR2 ANQGSEA. This CDR3 reads CSVGWREASHEQYF. The CDR3 coding sequence is TGCAGCGTTGGTTGGCGGGAGGCCTCTCACGAGCAGTACTTC.